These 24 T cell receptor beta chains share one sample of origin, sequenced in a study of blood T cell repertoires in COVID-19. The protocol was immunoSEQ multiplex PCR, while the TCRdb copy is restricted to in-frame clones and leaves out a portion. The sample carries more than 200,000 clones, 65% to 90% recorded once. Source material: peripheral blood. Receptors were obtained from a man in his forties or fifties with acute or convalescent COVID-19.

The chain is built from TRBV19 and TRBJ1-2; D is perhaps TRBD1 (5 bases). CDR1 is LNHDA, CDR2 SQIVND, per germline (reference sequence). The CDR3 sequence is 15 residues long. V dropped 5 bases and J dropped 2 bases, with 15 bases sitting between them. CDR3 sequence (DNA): TGTGCCAGTAGTGAGCGGGGGTTCGACAACTATGGCTACACCTTC. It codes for CASSERGFDNYGYTF.

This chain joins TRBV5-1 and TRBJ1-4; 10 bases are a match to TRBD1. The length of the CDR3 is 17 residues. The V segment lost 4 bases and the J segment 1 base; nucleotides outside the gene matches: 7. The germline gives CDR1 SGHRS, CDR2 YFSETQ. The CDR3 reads CASSPGTGVITNEKLFF. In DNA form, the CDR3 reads TGCGCCAGCAGCCCTGGGACAGGGGTAATAACTAATGAAAAACTGTTTTTT. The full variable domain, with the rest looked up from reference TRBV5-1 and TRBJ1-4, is KAGVTQTPRYLIKTRGQQVTLSCSPISGHRSVSWYQQTPGQGLQFLFEYFSETQRNKGNFPGRFSGRQFSNSRSEMNVSTLELGDSALYLCASSPGTGVITNEKLFFGSGTQLSVL.

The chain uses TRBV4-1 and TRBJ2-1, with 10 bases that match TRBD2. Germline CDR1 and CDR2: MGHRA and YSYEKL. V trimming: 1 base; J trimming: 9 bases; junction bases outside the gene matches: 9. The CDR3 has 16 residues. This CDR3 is CASSQGRERGGPEQFF. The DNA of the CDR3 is TGCGCCAGCAGCCAAGGAAGGGAGCGGGGGGGCCCTGAGCAGTTCTTC.

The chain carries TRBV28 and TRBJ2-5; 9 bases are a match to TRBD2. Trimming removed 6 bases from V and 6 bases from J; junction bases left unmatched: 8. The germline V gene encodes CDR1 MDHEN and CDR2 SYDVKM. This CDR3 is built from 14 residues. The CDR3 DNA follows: TGTGCCAGCAGCTGGGGACTAGCTCAGCAGACCCAGTACTTC. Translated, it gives CASSWGLAQQTQYF.

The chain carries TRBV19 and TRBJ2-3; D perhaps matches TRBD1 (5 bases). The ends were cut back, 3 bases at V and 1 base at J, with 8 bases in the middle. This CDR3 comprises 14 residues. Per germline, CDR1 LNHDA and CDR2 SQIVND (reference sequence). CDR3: CASSIARGTDTQYF. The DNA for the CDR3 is TGTGCCAGTAGTATTGCCAGGGGCACAGATACGCAGTATTTT.

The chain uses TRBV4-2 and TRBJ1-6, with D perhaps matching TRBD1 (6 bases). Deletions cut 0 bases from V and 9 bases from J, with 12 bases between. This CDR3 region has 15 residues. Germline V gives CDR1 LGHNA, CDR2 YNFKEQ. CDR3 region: CASSQDTGRVSPLHF. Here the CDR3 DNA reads TGTGCCAGCAGCCAAGATACAGGGAGGGTTTCACCCCTCCACTTT.

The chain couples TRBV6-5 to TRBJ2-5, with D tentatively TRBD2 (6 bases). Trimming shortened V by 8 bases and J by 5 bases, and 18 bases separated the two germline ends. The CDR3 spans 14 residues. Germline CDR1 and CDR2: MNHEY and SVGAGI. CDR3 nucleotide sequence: TGTGCCAGCGGGGGGATTAACCTGCTTGAGACCCAGTACTTC. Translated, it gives CASGGINLLETQYF.

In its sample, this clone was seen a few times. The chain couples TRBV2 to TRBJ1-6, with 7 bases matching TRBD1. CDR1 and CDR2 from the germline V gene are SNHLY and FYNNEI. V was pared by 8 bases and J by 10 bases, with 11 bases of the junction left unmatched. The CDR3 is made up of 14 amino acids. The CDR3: CASGYRGKGSPLHF. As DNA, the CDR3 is TGTGCCAGCGGTTACAGGGGAAAGGGATCACCCCTCCACTTT.

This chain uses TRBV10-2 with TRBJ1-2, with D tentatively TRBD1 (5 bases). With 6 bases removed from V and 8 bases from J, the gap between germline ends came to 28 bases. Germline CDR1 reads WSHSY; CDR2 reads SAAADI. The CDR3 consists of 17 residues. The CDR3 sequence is CASSDSGRTSDPRGYTF. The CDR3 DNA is TGCGCCAGCAGCGACTCCGGTAGGACAAGTGATCCTAGAGGCTACACCTTC.

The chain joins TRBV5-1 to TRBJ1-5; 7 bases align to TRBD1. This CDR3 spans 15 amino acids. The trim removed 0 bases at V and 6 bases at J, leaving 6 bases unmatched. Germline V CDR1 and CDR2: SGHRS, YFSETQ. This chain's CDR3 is CASSLEGQIGQPQHF. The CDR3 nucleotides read TGCGCCAGCAGCTTGGAGGGACAGATCGGTCAGCCCCAGCATTTT.

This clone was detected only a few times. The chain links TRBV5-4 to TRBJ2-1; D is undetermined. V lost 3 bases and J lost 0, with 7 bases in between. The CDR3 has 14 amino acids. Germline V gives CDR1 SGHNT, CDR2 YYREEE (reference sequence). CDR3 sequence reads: CASSSPSSYNEQFF. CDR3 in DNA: TGTGCCAGCAGCTCTCCCAGCTCCTACAATGAGCAGTTCTTC.

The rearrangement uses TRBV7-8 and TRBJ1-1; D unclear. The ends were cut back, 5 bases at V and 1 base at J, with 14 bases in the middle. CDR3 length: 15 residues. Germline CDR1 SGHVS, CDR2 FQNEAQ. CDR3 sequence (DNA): TGTGCCAGCAGCCAAATAGTCGGGTGGAACACTGAAGCTTTCTTT. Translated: CASSQIVGWNTEAFF.

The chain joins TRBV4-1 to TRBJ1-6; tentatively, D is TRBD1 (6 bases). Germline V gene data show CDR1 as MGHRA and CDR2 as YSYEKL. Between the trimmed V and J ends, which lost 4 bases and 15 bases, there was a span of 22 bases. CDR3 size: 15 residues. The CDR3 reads CASSLKTTTGPLLHF. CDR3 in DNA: TGCGCCAGCAGCCTAAAAACGACCACAGGGCCTCTCCTCCACTTT.

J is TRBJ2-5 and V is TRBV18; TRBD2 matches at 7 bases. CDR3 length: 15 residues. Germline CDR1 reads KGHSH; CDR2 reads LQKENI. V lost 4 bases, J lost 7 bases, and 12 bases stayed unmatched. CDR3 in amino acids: CASSRASGRGGTQYF. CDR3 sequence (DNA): TGTGCCAGCTCACGTGCTAGCGGACGCGGGGGGACCCAGTACTTC. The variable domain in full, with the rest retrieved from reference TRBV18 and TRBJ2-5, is NAGVMQNPRHLVRRRGQEARLRCSPMKGHSHVYWYRQLPEEGLKFMVYLQKENIIDESGMPKERFSAEFPKEGPSILRIQQVVRGDSAAYFCASSRASGRGGTQYFGPGTRLLVL.

In DNA, the CDR3 is TGTGCCAGCAGCTTTGCGGGTTCAACTAATGAAAAACTGTTTTTT. It specifies CASSFAGSTNEKLFF. The chain links TRBV5-4 to TRBJ1-4; no firm D call. This CDR3 contains 15 residues. Germline V gives CDR1 SGHNT, CDR2 YYREEE (reference sequence). The V gene lost 2 bases and the J gene lost 0 bases, with 8 bases spanning the gap.

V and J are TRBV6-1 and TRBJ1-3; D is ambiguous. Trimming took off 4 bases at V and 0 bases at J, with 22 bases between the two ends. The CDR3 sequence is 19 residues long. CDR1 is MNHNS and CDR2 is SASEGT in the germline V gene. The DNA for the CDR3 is TGTGCCAGCAGTGCCGTAGGTGGGTACGGGAGGAGCTCTGGAAACACCATATATTTT. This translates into CASSAVGGYGRSSGNTIYF.

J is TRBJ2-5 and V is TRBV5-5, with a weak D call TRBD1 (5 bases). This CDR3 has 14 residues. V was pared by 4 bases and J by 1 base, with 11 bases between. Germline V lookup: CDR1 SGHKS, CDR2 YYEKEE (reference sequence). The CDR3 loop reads CASSPSGIQETQYF. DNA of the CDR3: TGTGCCAGCAGCCCCTCAGGGATCCAAGAGACCCAGTACTTC.

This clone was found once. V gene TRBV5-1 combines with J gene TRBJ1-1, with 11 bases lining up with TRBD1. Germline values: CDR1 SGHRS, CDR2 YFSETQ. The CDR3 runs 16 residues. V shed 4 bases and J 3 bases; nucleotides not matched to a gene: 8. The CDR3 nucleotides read TGCGCCAGCAGCAACGGACAGGGGGCGAGGGACACTGAAGCTTTCTTT. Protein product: CASSNGQGARDTEAFF.

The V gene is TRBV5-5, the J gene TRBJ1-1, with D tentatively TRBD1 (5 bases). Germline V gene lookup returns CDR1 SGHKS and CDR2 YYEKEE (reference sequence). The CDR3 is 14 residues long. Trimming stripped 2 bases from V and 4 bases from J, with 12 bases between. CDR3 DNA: TGTGCCAGCAGCTTTAAGCAGGGTGGCACTGAAGCTTTCTTT. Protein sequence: CASSFKQGGTEAFF.

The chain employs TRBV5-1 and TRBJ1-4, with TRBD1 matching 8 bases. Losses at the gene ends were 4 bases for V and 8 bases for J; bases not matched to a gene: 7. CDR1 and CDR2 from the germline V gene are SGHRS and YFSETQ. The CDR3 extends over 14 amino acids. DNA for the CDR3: TGCGCCAGCAGCCCCGGACAGGGCGCGGAAAAACTGTTTTTT. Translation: CASSPGQGAEKLFF.

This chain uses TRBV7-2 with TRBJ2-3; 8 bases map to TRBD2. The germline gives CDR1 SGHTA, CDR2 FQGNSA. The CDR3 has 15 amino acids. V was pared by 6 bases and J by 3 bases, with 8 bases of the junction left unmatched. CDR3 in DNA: TGTGCCAGCAGACCGCCGGGACTAGTGACAGATACGCAGTATTTT. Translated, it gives CASRPPGLVTDTQYF.

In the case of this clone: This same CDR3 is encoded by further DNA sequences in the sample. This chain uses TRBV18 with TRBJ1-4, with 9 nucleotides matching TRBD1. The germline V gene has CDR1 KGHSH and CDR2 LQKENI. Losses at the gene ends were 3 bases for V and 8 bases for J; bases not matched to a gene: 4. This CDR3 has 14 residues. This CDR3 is CASSPGQGGEKLFF. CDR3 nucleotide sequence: TGTGCCAGCTCACCGGGACAGGGAGGAGAAAAACTGTTTTTT.

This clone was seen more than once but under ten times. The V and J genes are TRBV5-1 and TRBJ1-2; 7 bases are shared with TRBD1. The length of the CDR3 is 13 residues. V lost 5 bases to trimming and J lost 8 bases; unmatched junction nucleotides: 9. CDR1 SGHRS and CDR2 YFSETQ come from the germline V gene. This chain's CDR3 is CASRIGGGGGYTF. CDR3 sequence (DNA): TGCGCCAGCAGAATAGGAGGGGGCGGAGGCTACACCTTC.

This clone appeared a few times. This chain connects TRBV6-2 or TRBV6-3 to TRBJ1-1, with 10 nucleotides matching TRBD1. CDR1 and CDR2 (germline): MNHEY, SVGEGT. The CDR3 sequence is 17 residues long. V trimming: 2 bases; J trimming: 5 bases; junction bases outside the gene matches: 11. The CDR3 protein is CASSYLRDRGRWTEAFF. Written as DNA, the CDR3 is TGTGCCAGCAGTTACCTCCGAGACAGGGGGCGATGGACTGAAGCTTTCTTT.